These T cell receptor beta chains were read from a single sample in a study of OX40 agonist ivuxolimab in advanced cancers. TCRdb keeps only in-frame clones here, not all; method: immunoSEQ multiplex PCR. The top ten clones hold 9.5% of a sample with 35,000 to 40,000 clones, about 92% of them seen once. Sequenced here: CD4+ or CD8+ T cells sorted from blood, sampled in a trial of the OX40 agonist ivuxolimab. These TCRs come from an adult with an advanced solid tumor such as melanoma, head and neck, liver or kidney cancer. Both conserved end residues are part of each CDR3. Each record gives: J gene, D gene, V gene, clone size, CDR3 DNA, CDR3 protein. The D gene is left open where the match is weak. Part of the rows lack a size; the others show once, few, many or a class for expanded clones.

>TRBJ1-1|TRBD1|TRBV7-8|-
TGTGCCAGCAGCTCATACAGGGGAGAGTTACCTGAAGCTTTCTTT
CASSSYRGELPEAFF
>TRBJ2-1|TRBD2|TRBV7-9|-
TGTGCCAGCAGCTTAACGTCTAGCGGGAGGGGGTCGGATGAGCAGTTCTTC
CASSLTSSGRGSDEQFF
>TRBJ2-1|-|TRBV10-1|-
TGCGCCAGCAGTGGCACCCGGAATTCCTACAATGAGCAGTTCTTC
CASSGTRNSYNEQFF
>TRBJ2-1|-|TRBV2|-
TGTGCCAGCAGAAGGGGTTCCAGCTCCTACAATGAGCAGTTCTTC
CASRRGSSSYNEQFF
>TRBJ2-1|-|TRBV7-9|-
TGTGCCAGCAGCTCCCGGGAGAGCTCCTACAATGAGCAGTTCTTC
CASSSRESSYNEQFF
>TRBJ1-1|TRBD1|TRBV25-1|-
TGTGCCAGCGGATGGACAGGAAACACTGAAGCTTTCTTT
CASGWTGNTEAFF
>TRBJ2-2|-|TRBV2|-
TGTGCCAGCAGCTGGGACCTTAACACCGGGGAGCTGTTTTTT
CASSWDLNTGELFF
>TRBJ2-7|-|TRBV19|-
TGTGCCAGTAGTATATCGGTGAGCTCCTACGAGCAGTACTTC
CASSISVSSYEQYF
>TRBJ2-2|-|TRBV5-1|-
TGCGCCAGCAGCGGGGAGGACAGGTACACCGGGGAGCTGTTTTTT
CASSGEDRYTGELFF
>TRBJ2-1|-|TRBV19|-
TGTGCCAGTAGTCCCGGGACGGACTACTACAATGAGCAGTTCTTC
CASSPGTDYYNEQFF
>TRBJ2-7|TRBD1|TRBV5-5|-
TGTGCCAGCCAGGAGGCCAGGGGGCCCTACGAGCAGTACTTC
CASQEARGPYEQYF
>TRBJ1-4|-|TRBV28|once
TGTGCCAGCAGTTTATCATCAGTCCAAAAACTGTTTTTT
CASSLSSVQKLFF
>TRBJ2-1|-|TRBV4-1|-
TGCGCCAGCAGCGGCGTTTTAAGCTCCTACAATGAGCAGTTCTTC
CASSGVLSSYNEQFF
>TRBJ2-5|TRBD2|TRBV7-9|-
TGTGCCAGCAGCATTTCCGGGACTAGCGGGTCCCCAAGGACCCAGTACTTC
CASSISGTSGSPRTQYF
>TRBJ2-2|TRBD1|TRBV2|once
TGTGCCAGCGGGACAGACACCGGGGAGCTGTTTTTT
CASGTDTGELFF
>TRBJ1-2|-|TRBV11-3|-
TGTGCCAGCAGCCTGCCTCGGGGCATCGGCTACACCTTC
CASSLPRGIGYTF